One and the same sample provided the 5 T cell receptor beta chains below, sequenced in a study of vaccination and CD4 T cells after COVID-19. Sequenced with the Oncomine TCR Beta short-read assay was DNA taken from cultured CD4+ T cells. TCRdb re-called the PCR reads with MiXCR, one entry per CDR3 protein. Counted here are around 5,500 distinct CDR3 sequences, around 30% occurring once; the ten biggest clones make up 21%. Their cognate antigens are unknown. The treatment: roughly ten-day PBMC culture with coronavirus spike peptide pools or control peptides (ViraFEST assay). Source: CD4+ T cells from blood, cultured in vitro, taken after SARS-CoV-2 vaccination. These receptors were obtained from a human donor who had recovered from COVID-19.

This clonotype was seen a handful of times. The chain combines TRBV7-2 with TRBJ1-3; D is uncertain. The CDR3 runs to 16 residues. Germline V gene sequence: CDR1 SGHTA, CDR2 FQGNSA. Between the trimmed V and J ends, which lost 4 bases and 0 bases, there was a span of 13 bases. CDR3 bases: TGTGCCAGCAGCTCAAGCCTTCTCAGCTCTGGAAACACCATATATTTT. It encodes CASSSSLLSSGNTIYF.

This clonotype is deemed medium-sized. The chain is built from TRBV11-3 and TRBJ1-6; D call uncertain. CDR3 length: 9 amino acids. Between the trimmed V and J ends, which lost 7 bases and 8 bases, there was a span of 0 bases. Germline CDR1 SGHNT, CDR2 YENEEA. The CDR3 nucleotides read TGTGCCAGCAATTCACCCCTCCACTTT. Amino acid sequence: CASNSPLHF.

The CDR3 spells CASSQGTRQPQHF. The CDR3 DNA reads TGTGCCAGCAGCCAAGGGACCAGGCAGCCCCAGCATTTT. V is TRBV14 and J is TRBJ1-5; D not resolved. This CDR3 contains 13 residues. Per the germline V gene, CDR1 is SGHDN and CDR2 is FVKESK. The V end was cut by 1 base, the J end by 7 bases, with 8 bases between.

V gene TRBV10-1 combines with J gene TRBJ2-3, with 7 bases matching TRBD2. Germline V lookup: CDR1 WNHNN, CDR2 SYGVQD (reference sequence). The CDR3 is 16 amino acids. J was trimmed by 2 bases and V by 2 bases; bases with no gene match: 7. Written as DNA, the CDR3 is TGCGCCAGCAGTGAGGAACTAGCGCCCCTCACAGATACGCAGTATTTT. Residues: CASSEELAPLTDTQYF.

This clonotype qualifies as medium-sized. The CDR3: CSARFVQGAFF. The CDR3 DNA sequence: TGCAGTGCTAGATTTGTGCAGGGAGCTTTCTTT. The chain couples TRBV20-1 to TRBJ1-1; D might be TRBD1 (5 bases). Per the germline V gene, CDR1 is DFQATT and CDR2 is SNEGSKA (reference sequence). This CDR3 contains 11 residues. The V end was cut by 2 bases, the J end by 10 bases, with 11 bases between.